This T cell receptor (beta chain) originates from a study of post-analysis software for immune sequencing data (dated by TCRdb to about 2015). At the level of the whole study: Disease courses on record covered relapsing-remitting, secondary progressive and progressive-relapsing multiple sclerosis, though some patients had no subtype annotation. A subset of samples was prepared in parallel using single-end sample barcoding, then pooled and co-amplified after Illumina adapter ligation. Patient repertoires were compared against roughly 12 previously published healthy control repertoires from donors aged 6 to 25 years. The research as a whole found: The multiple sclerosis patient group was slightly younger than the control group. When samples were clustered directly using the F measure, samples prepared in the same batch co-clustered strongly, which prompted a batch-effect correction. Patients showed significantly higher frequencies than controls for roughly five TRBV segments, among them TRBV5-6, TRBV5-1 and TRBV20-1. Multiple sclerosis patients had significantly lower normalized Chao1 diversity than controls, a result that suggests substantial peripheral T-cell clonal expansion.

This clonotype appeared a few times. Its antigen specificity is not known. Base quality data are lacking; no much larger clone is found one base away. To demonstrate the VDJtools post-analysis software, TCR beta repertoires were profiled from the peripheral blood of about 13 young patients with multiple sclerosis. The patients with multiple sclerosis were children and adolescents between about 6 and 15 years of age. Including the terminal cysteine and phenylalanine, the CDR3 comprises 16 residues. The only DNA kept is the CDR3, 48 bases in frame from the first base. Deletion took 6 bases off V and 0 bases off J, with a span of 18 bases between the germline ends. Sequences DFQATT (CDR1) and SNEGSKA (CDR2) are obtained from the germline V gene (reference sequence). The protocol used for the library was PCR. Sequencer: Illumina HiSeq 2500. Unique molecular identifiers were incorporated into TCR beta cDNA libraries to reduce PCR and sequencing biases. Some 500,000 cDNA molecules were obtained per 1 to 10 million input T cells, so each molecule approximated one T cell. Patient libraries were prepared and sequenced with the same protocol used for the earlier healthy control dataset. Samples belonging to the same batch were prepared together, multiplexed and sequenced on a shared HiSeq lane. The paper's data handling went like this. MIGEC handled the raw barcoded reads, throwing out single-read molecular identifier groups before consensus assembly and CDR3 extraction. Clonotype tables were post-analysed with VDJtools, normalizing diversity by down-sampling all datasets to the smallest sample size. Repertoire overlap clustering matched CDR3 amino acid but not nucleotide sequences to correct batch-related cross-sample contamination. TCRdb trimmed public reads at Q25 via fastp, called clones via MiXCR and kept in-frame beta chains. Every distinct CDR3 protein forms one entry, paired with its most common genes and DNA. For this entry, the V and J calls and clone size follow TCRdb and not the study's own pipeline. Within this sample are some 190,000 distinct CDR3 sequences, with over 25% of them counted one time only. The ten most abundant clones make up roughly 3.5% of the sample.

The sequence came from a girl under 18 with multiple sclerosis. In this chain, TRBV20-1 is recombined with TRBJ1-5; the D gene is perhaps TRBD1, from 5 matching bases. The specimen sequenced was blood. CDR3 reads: CSAEQGALDSNQPQHF. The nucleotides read TGCAGTGCAGAGCAGGGAGCCCTCGATAGCAATCAGCCCCAGCATTTT.